The present T cell receptor beta chain was sequenced within a study of T cell repertoires in cytomegalovirus infection. As for the study in general: Alongside well-studied HLA-B-restricted CMV epitopes, recently identified HLA-C-restricted CMV epitopes were also used.

Comment on this clonotype: Its antigen is as yet unknown.

TCRdb itself ran the reads through MiXCR, one entry per CDR3 protein. The sample has hundreds of thousands of distinct CDR3 sequences, around 32% seen once. Study results and caveats: Adding up the frequency of public TCR beta families identified people who carried CMV plus the relevant HLA. In two of eight donors, the top clonotype was HLA-C-restricted CMV-specific.

From germline, CDR1 is MDHEN and CDR2 SYDVKM. Trimming cost V 3 bases and J 5 bases, with 11 bases left between them. The CDR3 consists of 14 residues. This TCR derives from a human donor in good health (CMV status not recorded). Some clones in this sample may be carry-over from other donors' samples. The sample was cultured PBMCs, taken from culture after CMV antigen stimulation. This chain links TRBV28 with TRBJ2-1; possibly TRBD2 for D (5 bases). As DNA, the CDR3 is TGTGCCAGCAGTTTTTGGAGGTCAAACAATGAGCAGTTCTTC. Translation gives CASSFWRSNNEQFF.